A selection of T cell receptor beta chains follows, all from one sample in a study of blood T cell repertoires in COVID-19. Some clones are missing from TCRdb's copy, which holds only in-frame ones; the method was immunoSEQ multiplex PCR. The sample contains about 160,000 clones, around 85% of which appear only once. What was sequenced was peripheral blood. These receptors originate from a human donor with acute or convalescent COVID-19. The donor label of this sample is uncertain. Each CDR3 is given with its conserved first and last residue. Fields, in order: CDR3 DNA, CDR3 protein, J gene, V gene, D gene, clone size. The D gene is left open where the match is weak. A clone size is listed for some rows: how often the clone was seen (once, few, many), or a class if it is expanded.

DNA: TGTGCCAGCAGCTTAGAATCGGGGAGTGGGAACACTGAAGCTTTCTTT
CDR3: CASSLESGSGNTEAFF
J: TRBJ1-1
V: TRBV7-3
D: -
size: few

DNA: TGTGCCAGCAGCTTCGCAGGGGGAAATGAAAAACTGTTTTTT
CDR3: CASSFAGGNEKLFF
J: TRBJ1-4
V: TRBV11-2
D: TRBD1
size: -

DNA: TGTGCCAGCAGCTTGGGGGGGGTAGATACGCAGTATTTT
CDR3: CASSLGGVDTQYF
J: TRBJ2-3
V: TRBV5-4
D: -
size: -

DNA: TGTGCCAGCAGTTTATGGACTAGCGGGGGGCTAGCAGATACGCAGTATTTT
CDR3: CASSLWTSGGLADTQYF
J: TRBJ2-3
V: TRBV27
D: TRBD2
size: -

DNA: TGTGCCAGCGCTCGAGCTAACTATGGCTACACCTTC
CDR3: CASARANYGYTF
J: TRBJ1-2
V: TRBV6-5
D: -
size: -

DNA: TGTGCCAGCTCACCACGGGGGGTAAACTATGGCTACACCTTC
CDR3: CASSPRGVNYGYTF
J: TRBJ1-2
V: TRBV18
D: -
size: -

DNA: TGTGCCAGCAACTCCGGACAGGGGAAGGCTAATGAAAAACTGTTTTTT
CDR3: CASNSGQGKANEKLFF
J: TRBJ1-4
V: TRBV21-1
D: -
size: -

DNA: TGTGCCAGCCGGGACTTGAACACTGAAGCTTTCTTT
CDR3: CASRDLNTEAFF
J: TRBJ1-1
V: TRBV6-5
D: -
size: once

DNA: TGTGCCAGCAGCCAGAACCCCGGGACAGGGGCCTCCTACGAGCAGTACTTC
CDR3: CASSQNPGTGASYEQYF
J: TRBJ2-7
V: TRBV14
D: TRBD1
size: -

DNA: TGTGCCAGCAGTTGGGGACTCACGGACGAGCAGTACTTC
CDR3: CASSWGLTDEQYF
J: TRBJ2-7
V: TRBV12-3/TRBV12-4
D: -
size: -

DNA: TGTGCCAGCAGTGGAGGTCATGAAGCTTTCTTT
CDR3: CASSGGHEAFF
J: TRBJ1-1
V: TRBV9
D: -
size: -

DNA: TGTGCCAGCAGCTCTAGAAGACAGCGGGGGGTCAACACCGGGGAGCTGTTTTTT
CDR3: CASSSRRQRGVNTGELFF
J: TRBJ2-2
V: TRBV7-2
D: TRBD2
size: -

DNA: TGTGCCAGCCACCGCGAAGCCGGGGAGCTGTTTTTT
CDR3: CASHREAGELFF
J: TRBJ2-2
V: TRBV12-3/TRBV12-4
D: -
size: -

DNA: TGTGCCAGCAGGAGAACAGGGGGGAATTCACCCCTCCACTTT
CDR3: CASRRTGGNSPLHF
J: TRBJ1-6
V: TRBV6-6
D: TRBD1
size: -

DNA: TGTGCCAGCAGCCCTGATAGGGGCGAAAAACTGTTTTTT
CDR3: CASSPDRGEKLFF
J: TRBJ1-4
V: TRBV5-6
D: -
size: few

DNA: TGTGCCAGCAGTTTAAAGGGGGACAACGAGCAGTACTTC
CDR3: CASSLKGDNEQYF
J: TRBJ2-7
V: TRBV27
D: -
size: -

DNA: TGTGCCAGCAGTTCCCCCGGGGGAAGAGGTCGAAACACTGAAGCTTTCTTT
CDR3: CASSSPGGRGRNTEAFF
J: TRBJ1-1
V: TRBV28
D: -
size: -

DNA: TGTGCCAGCTCACTAACAGGGGGCGACACCGGGGAGCTGTTTTTT
CDR3: CASSLTGGDTGELFF
J: TRBJ2-2
V: TRBV18
D: TRBD1
size: -

DNA: TGTGCCAGCAGCCTACCACCGGTGGAGCGGGGGAGCACAGATACGCAGTATTTT
CDR3: CASSLPPVERGSTDTQYF
J: TRBJ2-3
V: TRBV9
D: TRBD2
size: -

DNA: TGTGCCAGCAGCCAAGAAGGGGGCCTTGTCAAAAACATTCAGTACTTC
CDR3: CASSQEGGLVKNIQYF
J: TRBJ2-4
V: TRBV3-1/TRBV3-2
D: TRBD1
size: -

DNA: TGTGCCACCAGCAGAGGACAGGGAGGAGAGACCCAGTACTTC
CDR3: CATSRGQGGETQYF
J: TRBJ2-5
V: TRBV15
D: -
size: -

DNA: TGCGCCAGCAGCCAAGCGGCCCGGGCTAACTATGGCTACACCTTC
CDR3: CASSQAARANYGYTF
J: TRBJ1-2
V: TRBV4-1
D: -
size: -

DNA: TGCAGCGTAATCCACAGGGGCAAGAACACTGAAGCTTTCTTT
CDR3: CSVIHRGKNTEAFF
J: TRBJ1-1
V: TRBV29-1
D: TRBD1
size: -

DNA: TGTGCCAGTAGTTCCCCCCCGGGACTTTACACCGGGGAGCTGTTTTTT
CDR3: CASSSPPGLYTGELFF
J: TRBJ2-2
V: TRBV19
D: -
size: -

DNA: TGTGCCAGCAGCCAAAGAGGGATCGGCGGGACAGGTCTTGAAAAACTGTTTTTT
CDR3: CASSQRGIGGTGLEKLFF
J: TRBJ1-4
V: TRBV4-2
D: TRBD1
size: -

DNA: TGTGCCAGCAGCACTGACATGTCACCCCTCCACTTT
CDR3: CASSTDMSPLHF
J: TRBJ1-6
V: TRBV7-3
D: -
size: -

DNA: TGTGCCAGCTCACCACGGGTCAGGGAAGAGACCCAGTACTTC
CDR3: CASSPRVREETQYF
J: TRBJ2-5
V: TRBV18
D: -
size: -

DNA: TGTGCCAGCAGGCCCGAACCGGGAGCGTCTAACGAGCAGTACTTC
CDR3: CASRPEPGASNEQYF
J: TRBJ2-7
V: TRBV6-5
D: -
size: -

DNA: TGTGCCAGCAGCTTGTTTCTTAGCGGGGGGAGTAATGAGCAGTTCTTC
CDR3: CASSLFLSGGSNEQFF
J: TRBJ2-1
V: TRBV5-4
D: TRBD2
size: -

DNA: TGCGCCAGCAGCTTGGCCGTTTCACAGAACACTGAAGCTTTCTTT
CDR3: CASSLAVSQNTEAFF
J: TRBJ1-1
V: TRBV5-1
D: -
size: -

DNA: TGTGCCAGCAGCTTTCGGGGACAGGGGGGAGATACGCAGTATTTT
CDR3: CASSFRGQGGDTQYF
J: TRBJ2-3
V: TRBV7-6
D: TRBD1
size: -

DNA: TGTGCCAGCAGTGTCATAGGGGTAGAGACCCAGTACTTC
CDR3: CASSVIGVETQYF
J: TRBJ2-5
V: TRBV2
D: -
size: -

DNA: TGTGCCAGCAGCTTAGATCGGTTTCGCGAGCAGTACTTC
CDR3: CASSLDRFREQYF
J: TRBJ2-7
V: TRBV7-6
D: -
size: -

DNA: TGTGCCAGTACTATGCAGGTGAATACTAACTATGGCTACACCTTC
CDR3: CASTMQVNTNYGYTF
J: TRBJ1-2
V: TRBV19
D: -
size: -

DNA: TGCGCCAGCAGCTCGAGAGGTTCGAATGGGTGGCGGAGCTCCTATAATTCACCCCTCCACTTT
CDR3: CASSSRGSNGWRSSYNSPLHF
J: TRBJ1-6
V: TRBV5-1
D: -
size: -

DNA: TGTGCCAGCAGTAGACAGGGGGGGACTGAAGCTTTCTTT
CDR3: CASSRQGGTEAFF
J: TRBJ1-1
V: TRBV6-6
D: TRBD1
size: -

DNA: TGTGCCAGCAGCTTATCCCGCGGACAGGGTCGTAGTTATAGCAATCAGCCCCAGCATTTT
CDR3: CASSLSRGQGRSYSNQPQHF
J: TRBJ1-5
V: TRBV7-6
D: TRBD1
size: -

DNA: TGTGCCATCAGGAATGGCATTCAAAATGGCTACACCTTC
CDR3: CAIRNGIQNGYTF
J: TRBJ1-2
V: TRBV10-3
D: -
size: -

DNA: TGTGCCTGGGGGACAGGGATCACTGAAGCTTTCTTT
CDR3: CAWGTGITEAFF
J: TRBJ1-1
V: TRBV30
D: TRBD1
size: once

DNA: TGTGCCAGCAGTTCTCTATGGCAGGGTGGGAATCAGCCCCAGCATTTT
CDR3: CASSSLWQGGNQPQHF
J: TRBJ1-5
V: TRBV27
D: -
size: -